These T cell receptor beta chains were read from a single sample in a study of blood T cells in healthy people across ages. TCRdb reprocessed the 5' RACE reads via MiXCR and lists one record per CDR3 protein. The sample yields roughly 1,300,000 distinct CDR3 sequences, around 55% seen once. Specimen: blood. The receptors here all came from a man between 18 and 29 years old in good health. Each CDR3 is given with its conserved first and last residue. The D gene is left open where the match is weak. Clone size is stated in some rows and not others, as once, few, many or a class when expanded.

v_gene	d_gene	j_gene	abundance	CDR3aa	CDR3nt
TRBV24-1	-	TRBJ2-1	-	CATRAPVNNEQFF	TGTGCCACCCGAGCACCGGTAAACAATGAGCAGTTCTTC
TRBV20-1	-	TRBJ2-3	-	CSAPQRVGVTDTQYF	TGCAGTGCCCCCCAGCGGGTGGGCGTGACAGATACGCAGTATTTT
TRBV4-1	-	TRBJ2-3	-	CASSQGTAFGDTQYF	TGCGCCAGCAGCCAAGGGACAGCATTTGGGGATACGCAGTATTTT
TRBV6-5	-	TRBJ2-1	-	CASSLTGTPGNEQFF	TGTGCCAGCAGTCTCACCGGGACACCAGGAAATGAGCAGTTCTTC
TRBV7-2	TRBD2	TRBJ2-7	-	CASSLAPSGGSYEQYF	TGTGCCAGCAGCTTAGCCCCTAGCGGGGGATCCTACGAGCAGTACTTC
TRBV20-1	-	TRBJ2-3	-	CSARSLGEQDTQYF	TGCAGTGCTAGATCGCTCGGGGAGCAAGATACGCAGTATTTT
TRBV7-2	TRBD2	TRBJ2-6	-	CASSLDEREAYGANVLTF	TGTGCCAGCAGCTTAGACGAGCGGGAGGCTTATGGGGCCAACGTCCTGACTTTC
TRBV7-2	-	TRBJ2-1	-	CASSVPGGRSEQFF	TGTGCCAGCTCCGTCCCGGGCGGACGAAGTGAGCAGTTCTTC
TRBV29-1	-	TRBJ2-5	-	CSVEETGNRQETQYF	TGTAGCGTTGAGGAGACAGGAAACCGCCAAGAGACCCAGTACTTC
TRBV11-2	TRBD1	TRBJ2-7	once	CASSPRNWDRDFYEQYF	TGTGCCAGCAGCCCCCGGAATTGGGACAGGGATTTTTACGAGCAGTACTTC
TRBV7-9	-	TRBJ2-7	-	CVRLQGETYEQYF	TGTGTCCGCCTTCAGGGCGAGACCTACGAGCAGTACTTC
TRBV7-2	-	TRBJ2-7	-	CASSLAPGLYEQYF	TGTGCCAGCAGCTTAGCGCCAGGGCTCTACGAGCAGTACTTC
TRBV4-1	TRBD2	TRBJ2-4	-	CASSQVGAGGPRDIQYF	TGCGCCAGCAGCCAAGTCGGAGCGGGAGGGCCTCGTGACATTCAGTACTTC
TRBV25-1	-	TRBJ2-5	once	CASSERGAGETQYF	TGTGCCAGCAGTGAACGGGGGGCCGGGGAGACCCAGTACTTC
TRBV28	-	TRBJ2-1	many	CASTNKIEWNEQFF	TGTGCCAGCACAAACAAAATAGAATGGAATGAGCAGTTCTTC
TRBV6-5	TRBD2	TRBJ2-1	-	CASSYSLGLARNEQFF	TGTGCCAGCAGTTACTCACTCGGACTAGCGCGCAATGAGCAGTTCTTC
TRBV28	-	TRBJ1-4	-	CASTFSSGPANEKLFF	TGTGCCAGCACCTTTTCAAGCGGTCCGGCTAATGAAAAACTGTTTTTT
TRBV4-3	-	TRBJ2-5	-	CASSLAAGFGETQYF	TGCGCCAGCAGCTTGGCCGCAGGGTTCGGAGAGACCCAGTACTTC
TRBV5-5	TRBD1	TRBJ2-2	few	CASSLQGIGTGELFF	TGTGCCAGCAGCTTACAGGGGATCGGGACCGGGGAGCTGTTTTTT
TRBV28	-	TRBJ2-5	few	CATDEGQETQYF	TGTGCCACGGACGAGGGGCAGGAGACCCAGTACTTC
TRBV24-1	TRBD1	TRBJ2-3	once	CATSDDRGRWGTDTQYF	TGTGCCACCAGTGATGACAGGGGGCGTTGGGGCACAGATACGCAGTATTTT
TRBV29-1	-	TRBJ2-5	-	CSVEVDSQETQYF	TGCAGCGTTGAAGTGGACAGCCAAGAGACCCAGTACTTC
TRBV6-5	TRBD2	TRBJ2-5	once	CASSPRTSGTKETQYF	TGTGCCAGCAGTCCCCGGACTAGCGGGACAAAAGAGACCCAGTACTTC